The text below deals with one TCR beta chain. Its antigen is not known. Surgery without prior neoadjuvant therapy was the treatment of the selected pancreatic ductal adenocarcinoma patients. The data stem from a study of T cells in pancreatic ductal adenocarcinoma. Findings of the study overall: Blood had more productive templates and around 8-fold more unique clonotypes than tumor.

The CDR3 is 16 residues long. Germline V gene sequence: CDR1 WSHSY, CDR2 SAAADI. The V and J ends lost 0 bases and 3 bases, in that order; junction bases with no gene match: 8. Method: immunoSEQ multiplex PCR; TCRdb's copy keeps in-frame clones and lacks some. The table lists about 100,000 clones, roughly 95% of them singletons, with less than 4% in the top ten. The receptor's source is a human donor with pancreatic ductal adenocarcinoma. The chain links TRBV10-2 to TRBJ2-7; 7 bases map to TRBD1. The sequencing sample was made of PBMCs. CDR3 residues: CASSESNVDRVYEQYF. The CDR3 nucleotides are TGCGCCAGCAGTGAGTCGAATGTCGACAGGGTCTACGAGCAGTACTTC.